This T cell receptor beta chain was profiled in a study of CD8+ T cells in alopecia areata. As regards this clone: Its antigen is as yet unknown.

Study findings and constraints: Alopecia totalis/universalis scalp especially showed more expanded CD8+ clones than normal scalp.

Reverse transcribed after extraction, RNA yielded cDNA as the sequencing template. Sequencing was performed with immunoSEQ multiplex PCR; in TCRdb, only in-frame clones are kept and a portion is missing. This table has 45,000 to 70,000 clones, over 95% appearing once. Peripheral blood and lesional scalp punch biopsies came from alopecia areata patients. This clonotype was obtained from a human donor with alopecia areata. This sample comprised CD8+ T cells sorted from blood, obtained at week 0.

CDR3 DNA: TGTGCCTGGAGTGGTGTGTACCAAGAGACCCAGTACTTC. Its protein is CAWSGVYQETQYF. V is TRBV30 and J is TRBJ2-5, with D uncertain. In germline, CDR1 is GTSNPN, CDR2 SVGIG (reference sequence). The V gene lost 1 base and the J gene lost 0 bases, with 6 bases spanning the gap. This CDR3 has 13 residues.